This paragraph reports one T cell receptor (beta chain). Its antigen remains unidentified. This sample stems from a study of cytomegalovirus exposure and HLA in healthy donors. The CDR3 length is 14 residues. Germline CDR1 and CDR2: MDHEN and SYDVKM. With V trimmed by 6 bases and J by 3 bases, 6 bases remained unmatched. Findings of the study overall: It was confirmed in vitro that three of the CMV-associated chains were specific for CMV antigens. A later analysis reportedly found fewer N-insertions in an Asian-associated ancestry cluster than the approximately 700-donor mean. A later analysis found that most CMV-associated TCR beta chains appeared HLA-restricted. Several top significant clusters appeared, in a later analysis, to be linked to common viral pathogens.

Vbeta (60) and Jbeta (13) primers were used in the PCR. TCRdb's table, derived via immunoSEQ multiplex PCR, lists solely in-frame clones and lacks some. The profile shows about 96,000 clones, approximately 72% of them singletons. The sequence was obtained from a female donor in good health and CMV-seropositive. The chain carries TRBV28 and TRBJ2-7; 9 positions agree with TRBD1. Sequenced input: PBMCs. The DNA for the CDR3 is TGTGCCAGCAGCCTCCACAGGGGGCTCTACGAGCAGTACTTC. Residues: CASSLHRGLYEQYF.